This TCR beta chain was sequenced in a study of CD8 T cells in ankylosing spondylitis. For TCR beta, libraries came from quantitative 5'-RACE with molecular barcodes. Each CDR3 protein gets one entry after TCRdb re-called the 5' RACE reads with MiXCR. The sample yields about 360,000 distinct CDR3 sequences, 20% to 25% seen once. This clonotype was seen a few times. The antigen is not known. V was pared by 5 bases and J by 3 bases, with 5 bases of the junction left unmatched. The CDR3 is 16 residues long. Per the germline V gene, CDR1 is SEHNR and CDR2 is FQNEAQ (reference sequence). Whole-study findings and limits: Relatively scarce in peripheral blood, disease-linked clones were CD8+. Both synovial fluid and blood in reactive arthritis had previously been reported to carry some motif variants. Ankylosing spondylitis blood seemed to carry a telltale TCR beta motif made of about 8 highly homologous variants.

Specimen: blood, either unsorted or a sorted T cell fraction (not recorded which). The source of this sequence is a male donor with ankylosing spondylitis or in good health (not recorded which). J is TRBJ2-1 and V is TRBV7-9; 12 bases fit TRBD2. The CDR3 reads CASSDWTSGDYNEQFF. The CDR3 DNA reads TGTGCCAGCAGCGACTGGACTAGCGGGGACTACAATGAGCAGTTCTTC.